A single count supports the clone carrying this TCR beta chain. Its antigen remains unknown. Germline V gene data show CDR1 as SGHTA and CDR2 as FQGNSA. V lost 3 bases to trimming and J lost 2 bases, with 16 bases between them. The CDR3 is made up of 16 amino acids. The data originate from a study of cytomegalovirus exposure and HLA in healthy donors. PCR was performed using 60 Vbeta and 13 Jbeta primers. Profiling relied on immunoSEQ multiplex PCR, and the TCRdb table lists in-frame clones only, not all of them. Of 180,000 or so clones listed, roughly 85% are singletons. Broader study findings: There were around 160 TCR beta chains listed as cytomegalovirus-associated.

The V and J genes are TRBV7-2 and TRBJ1-2; D unresolved. Sequencing was carried out using PBMCs. The TCR originated in a male donor in good health and CMV-seronegative. The CDR3 is CASSLRSGISNYGYTF. CDR3 sequence (DNA): TGTGCCAGCAGCTTGAGGAGCGGCATATCGAACTATGGCTACACCTTC.